Described below is a single T cell receptor beta chain sequence and its context. Sequenced by immunoSEQ multiplex PCR; TCRdb stores in-frame clones only, minus some. Among about 40,000 clones listed, roughly 90% were seen once. The data were taken from a study of siplizumab effects on memory and regulatory T cells. In germline, CDR1 is SQVTM, CDR2 ANQGSEA. The CDR3 consists of 12 residues. Trimming pared 8 bases from V and 7 bases from J, leaving 18 bases between. This clonotype was sampled from a human donor in good health. This chain connects TRBV29-1 to TRBJ2-7; unclear D gene. Sequencing input: naive CD4+ T cells sorted from blood. The CDR3 loop reads CSLGLWVREQYF. CDR3 nucleotides: TGCAGCCTCGGCCTTTGGGTCCGAGAGCAGTACTTC.